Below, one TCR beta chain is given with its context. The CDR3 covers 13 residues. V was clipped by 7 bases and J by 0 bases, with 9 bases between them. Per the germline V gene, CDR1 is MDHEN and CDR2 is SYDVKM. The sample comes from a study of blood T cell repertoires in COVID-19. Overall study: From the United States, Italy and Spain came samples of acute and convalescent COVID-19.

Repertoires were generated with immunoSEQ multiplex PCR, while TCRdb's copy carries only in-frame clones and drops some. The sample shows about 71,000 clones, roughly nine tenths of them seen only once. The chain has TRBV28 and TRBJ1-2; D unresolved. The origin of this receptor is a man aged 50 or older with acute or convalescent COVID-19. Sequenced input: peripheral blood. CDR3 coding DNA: TGTGCCAGCAAAGAACAGACTAACTATGGCTACACCTTC. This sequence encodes CASKEQTNYGYTF.